Listed here are 8 T cell receptor beta chains from one sample, sequenced in a study of prognosis after radiotherapy for stage I lung cancer. Amplification of the TCR beta CDR3 (from genomic DNA) was done by two-round multiplex PCR. During first-round PCR, primers specific to each TRBV and TRBJ gene were used. From the multiplex PCR reads, TCRdb called clonotypes with MiXCR, one entry per CDR3 protein. The sample consists of about 59,000 distinct CDR3 sequences, 26% of them appearing once. The material sequenced was PBMCs, taken before or after stereotactic body radiation therapy (not recorded which). The receptors here all came from a donor aged 50 or older with non-small cell lung cancer.

This clonotype showed up many times. V usage is TRBV11-2 and J usage is TRBJ2-2; no clear D. There are 17 residues in the CDR3. Germline V gives CDR1 SGHAT, CDR2 FQNNGV. Trimming took 2 bases from V and 4 from J, leaving 17 bases between them. DNA for the CDR3: TGTGCCAGCAGCTTACCCCCGACAAGGCTTGTCACCGGGGAGCTGTTTTTT. Translated: CASSLPPTRLVTGELFF.

To note about this clonotype: A read error may explain this, as a much larger clone is one base away. This sequence joins TRBV3-1 and TRBJ2-3; 8 bases fit TRBD2. This CDR3 is built from 16 residues. Germline CDR1 LGHDT, CDR2 YNNKEL (reference sequence). V lost 1 base and J lost 4; bases outside the gene matches: 7. Written as DNA, the CDR3 is TGTGCCAGCAGCCAAGCATCGGGGGGGACGGCAGATACGCAGTATTTT. Protein: CASSQASGGTADTQYF.

The chain uses TRBV6-1 and TRBJ2-5, with 7 bases aligning to TRBD2. V lost 1 base to trimming and J lost 8 bases; unmatched junction nucleotides: 7. Per germline, CDR1 MNHNS and CDR2 SASEGT. This CDR3 has 14 amino acids. The CDR3 region has the DNA TGTGCCAGCAGTGAAGGGATTAGCGGGTGTACCCAGTACTTC. Its translation: CASSEGISGCTQYF.

Judged by abundance, this clonotype is medium-sized. The chain joins TRBV28 to TRBJ2-7; 9 positions match TRBD1. The germline gives CDR1 MDHEN, CDR2 SYDVKM. The CDR3 contains 13 residues. Trimming took 3 bases from V and 4 from J; bases not matched to a gene: 1. The CDR3 nucleotides are TGTGCCAGCAGTTTTGGACAGGGGTACGAGCAGTACTTC. This encodes CASSFGQGYEQYF.

This clonotype is a singleton in its sample. A much more abundant neighbour one base away suggests this may be a read error. The chain employs TRBV24-1 and TRBJ2-5; no clear D. The CDR3 consists of 15 residues. The V end lost 5 bases, the J end lost 4 bases, and 16 bases lay between the germline ends. In germline, CDR1 is KGHDR, CDR2 SFDVKD. CDR3 in amino acids: CATSGLSIGGETQYF. DNA for the CDR3: TGTGCCACCAGTGGCCTCTCGATTGGCGGAGAGACCCAGTACTTC.

This clonotype was found many times. The chain recombines TRBV2 with TRBJ1-6, with D perhaps TRBD1 (6 bases). The CDR3 length is 12 residues. V lost 11 bases, J lost 7 bases, and 12 bases lay in between. Per the germline V gene, CDR1 is SNHLY and CDR2 is FYNNEI. The CDR3 is CAARTDNSPLHF. In DNA form, the CDR3 reads TGTGCCGCCAGGACAGACAATTCACCCCTCCACTTT. The whole variable domain, remainder taken from reference TRBV2 and TRBJ1-6, is EPEVTQTPSHQVTQMGQEVILRCVPISNHLYFYWYRQILGQKVEFLVSFYNNEISEKSEIFDDQFSVERPDGSNFTLKIRSTKLEDSAMYFCAARTDNSPLHFGNGTRLTVT.

This clonotype is deemed medium-sized (0.01 to 0.1%). This chain connects TRBV6-1 to TRBJ2-3; 8 positions match TRBD1. This CDR3 comprises 15 residues. Germline trimming cut 5 bases from V and 5 bases from J; bases unmatched to any gene: 9. CDR1 and CDR2 from the germline V gene are MNHNS and SASEGT. CDR3 in DNA: TGTGCCAGCAGTATACAGGGGGATAGGGGAGATACGCAGTATTTT. This codes for CASSIQGDRGDTQYF.

Many counts were recorded for this clonotype. The genes are TRBV7-3 and TRBJ2-1, with TRBD2 matching 12 bases. Germline V gene lookup returns CDR1 SGHTA and CDR2 FQGTGA. This CDR3 spans 16 amino acids. V shed 2 bases, J shed 9 bases, and the junction held 8 bases outside the gene matches. The CDR3 DNA sequence: TGTGCCAGCAGCTTAGGACTAGCGGGGCCTGATGGTGAGCAGTTCTTC. Its protein product is CASSLGLAGPDGEQFF.